This T cell receptor (beta chain) was captured by sequencing in a study of a mutant IDH1 vaccine in newly diagnosed glioma. The wider study: Eight vaccinations were given in weeks 1, 3, 5, 7, 11, 15, 19 and 23. Earlier care involved radiotherapy, temozolomide, or both, and the majority received both.

Note on this clone: Antigen unknown.

The data were produced by immunoSEQ multiplex PCR, yet TCRdb's version contains in-frame clones alone and is incomplete. Here the sample spans some 59,000 clones, around 91% being singletons. V shed 3 bases and J shed 3 bases, with 11 bases lying between them. There are 14 residues in the CDR3. CDR1 MNHNS and CDR2 SASEGT come from the germline V gene. The study's findings and limits: Evidence of vaccine-induced immune responses was documented in nearly 95% of patients.

Time point given: week 11, during vaccination. Vaccination used 300 ug of mutant IDH1 20-mer peptide per dose, with topical imiquimod. V is TRBV6-1 and J is TRBJ1-2; tentatively, D is TRBD1 (6 bases). The TCR comes from a man in his forties or fifties with glioma. Sequenced here: PBMCs, sampled from a glioma patient whose treatment included an IDH1 peptide vaccine. CDR3 sequence (DNA): TGTGCCAGCAGTGACCGCAGGGGTGACTATGGCTACACCTTC. Translating gives CASSDRRGDYGYTF.